Listed below are T cell receptor beta chains from one sample, sequenced in a study of T cells after yellow fever vaccination. TCRdb itself ran the 5' RACE reads through MiXCR, one entry per CDR3 protein. This sample has around 110,000 distinct CDR3 sequences, with 8% to 9.5% found just once. Sequenced material: CD8+ T cells sorted from PBMCs, taken 45 days after the yellow fever booster vaccination. The origin of the receptors is a young man who received the YFV17D yellow fever vaccine. The CDR3 runs from the conserved cysteine through the conserved F or W. D genes are given only for firm matches. Clone size is stated in some rows and not others, as once, few, many or a class when expanded.

D gene	CDR3 length	V gene	clone size	J gene	CDR3 protein	CDR3 DNA
.	15	TRBV12-3/TRBV12-4	many	TRBJ2-3	CASSLTRSSPDTQYF	TGTGCCAGCAGTTTAACCCGTAGCTCCCCAGATACGCAGTATTTT
TRBD2	18	TRBV6-7	.	TRBJ2-1	CTFSFIVGREGGYNEQFF	TGTACCTTCAGTTTCATTGTAGGGCGGGAGGGTGGCTACAATGAGCAGTTCTTC
.	15	TRBV3-1	few	TRBJ2-3	CASSKGGLAWDTQYF	TGTGCCAGCAGCAAAGGGGGGCTAGCTTGGGATACGCAGTATTTT
TRBD1	15	TRBV4-3	many	TRBJ2-1	CASSQDQGAYNEQFF	TGCGCCAGCAGCCAAGATCAGGGGGCGTACAATGAGCAGTTCTTC
.	14	TRBV20-1	many	TRBJ1-4	CSAWGLIGDEKLFF	TGCAGTGCCTGGGGACTCATAGGTGATGAAAAACTGTTTTTT
TRBD2	15	TRBV4-1	few	TRBJ2-2	CASSPREGNTGELFF	TGCGCCAGCAGCCCGCGGGAGGGGAACACCGGGGAGCTGTTTTTT
.	18	TRBV20-1	many	TRBJ1-5	CSASPPGALGSSNQPQHF	TGCAGTGCTAGCCCCCCAGGGGCGTTGGGGTCCAGCAATCAGCCCCAGCATTTT
.	12	TRBV19	.	TRBJ2-7	CASGMGLTEQYF	TGTGCCAGTGGGATGGGGCTTACCGAGCAGTACTTC
.	19	TRBV4-3	many	TRBJ2-1	CASSQEAFGELTSYNEQFF	TGCGCCAGCAGCCAAGAGGCTTTCGGGGAGCTAACGTCCTACAATGAGCAGTTCTTC
TRBD2	16	TRBV20-1	many	TRBJ2-1	CSARAPTSASYNEQFF	TGCAGTGCTAGAGCCCCTACTAGCGCCTCCTACAATGAGCAGTTCTTC
.	13	TRBV20-1	many	TRBJ1-1	CSATFTRVGEAFF	TGCAGTGCAACATTTACGAGGGTCGGTGAAGCTTTCTTT
TRBD1	16	TRBV5-1	many	TRBJ2-7	CASSLAPGQVFNEQYF	TGCGCCAGCAGCTTGGCCCCGGGACAGGTCTTCAACGAGCAGTACTTC
.	15	TRBV20-1	many	TRBJ2-2	CSARVRESSAGELFF	TGCAGTGCTAGAGTAAGAGAATCGTCGGCCGGGGAGCTGTTTTTT
TRBD2	15	TRBV7-9	.	TRBJ2-1	CASSQTGRSYNEQFF	TGTGCCAGCAGCCAGACCGGGAGGTCGTACAATGAGCAGTTCTTC
TRBD2	15	TRBV20-1	few	TRBJ2-3	CSATRTSGGTDTQYF	TGCAGTGCTACCAGGACTAGCGGAGGCACAGATACGCAGTATTTT
.	14	TRBV12-3/TRBV12-4	many	TRBJ2-2	CASRDYRLTGELFF	TGTGCCAGCAGGGACTACAGGCTCACCGGGGAGCTGTTTTTT
.	12	TRBV20-1	.	TRBJ2-7	CSARDVGLEQYF	TGCAGTGCTAGAGATGTAGGGCTCGAGCAGTACTTC
TRBD1	14	TRBV4-3	many	TRBJ1-4	CASSPGQGGEKLFF	TGCGCCAGCAGCCCAGGACAGGGCGGTGAAAAACTGTTTTTT
TRBD2	16	TRBV7-9	many	TRBJ2-2	CASSRSGSENTGELFF	TGTGCCAGCAGTCGTAGCGGGAGCGAGAACACCGGGGAGCTGTTTTTT
.	12	TRBV20-1	few	TRBJ2-3	CSARVQGGTQYF	TGCAGTGCTAGAGTTCAGGGGGGTACGCAGTATTTT
.	12	TRBV12-3/TRBV12-4	many	TRBJ2-7	CASSRGHYEQYF	TGTGCCAGCAGTCGTGGGCATTACGAGCAGTACTTC
.	19	TRBV7-8	many	TRBJ2-1	CASSLALDSGRTVYNEQFF	TGTGCCAGCAGCTTAGCGCTGGATAGCGGACGTACAGTCTACAATGAGCAGTTCTTC
.	12	TRBV7-9	few	TRBJ2-1	CASSLVAHEQFF	TGTGCCAGCAGCTTGGTTGCCCATGAGCAGTTCTTC
.	11	TRBV20-1	many	TRBJ2-7	CSARGAREQYF	TGCAGTGCTAGGGGGGCCAGGGAGCAGTACTTC
.	12	TRBV27	many	TRBJ2-7	CASSFGMGEQYF	TGTGCCAGCAGTTTCGGGATGGGAGAGCAGTACTTC
TRBD2	16	TRBV23-1	.	TRBJ2-2	CASSQRTGTIAGDLFF	TGCGCCAGCAGTCAACGTACCGGGACTATCGCCGGGGACCTGTTTTTT
.	14	TRBV27	many	TRBJ2-2	CASSLGLNTGELFF	TGTGCCAGCAGTTTAGGTCTTAACACCGGGGAGCTGTTTTTT
TRBD1	14	TRBV12-3/TRBV12-4	many	TRBJ1-2	CASRQQGASGGYTF	TGTGCCAGCAGGCAACAGGGGGCCTCAGGTGGCTACACCTTC
TRBD1	15	TRBV20-1	many	TRBJ2-6	CSARDRSSGANVLTF	TGCAGTGCTAGGGACAGGAGCTCTGGGGCCAACGTCCTGACTTTC
.	13	TRBV28	many	TRBJ2-2	CASSSHTTGELFF	TGTGCCAGCAGTTCCCACACCACCGGGGAGCTGTTTTTT
.	14	TRBV7-3	.	TRBJ2-5	CASSHQFKQETQYF	TGTGCCAGCAGTCACCAGTTTAAGCAAGAGACCCAGTACTTC